This TCR beta chain appears in the sequencing data of a study of T cell clones after liver transplantation. The CDR3 is 15 residues long. Trimming stripped 3 bases from V and 7 bases from J, with 16 bases between. The germline gives CDR1 SGDLS, CDR2 YYNGEE. TCRdb keeps only in-frame clones here, not all; method: immunoSEQ multiplex PCR. The sample holds 95,000 to 110,000 clones, roughly four fifths seen once. The specimen was CD4+ T cells from blood, collected 47 months after liver transplant. The chain couples TRBV9 to TRBJ1-4; D is undetermined. This receptor was identified in a human patient who received a liver transplant. Some T cells may be supplied by the graft donor. The CDR3 loop reads CASSEGPQRTEKLFF. CDR3 sequence (DNA): TGTGCCAGCAGCGAAGGACCCCAACGGACTGAAAAACTGTTTTTT. Using reference TRBV9 and TRBJ1-4 for the parts outside the CDR3, the full variable domain is DSGVTQTPKHLITATGQRVTLRCSPRSGDLSVYWYQQSLDQGLQFLIQYYNGEERAKGNILERFSAQQFPDLHSELNLSSLELGDSALYFCASSEGPQRTEKLFFGSGTQLSVL.